This note documents a single T cell receptor beta chain sequence. This CDR3 comprises 15 residues. V was pared by 2 bases and J by 0 bases, with 11 bases between. The germline V gene has CDR1 SGHDT and CDR2 YYEEEE. This specimen comes from a study of T cell changes during pregnancy in multiple sclerosis. The repertoire was sequenced with immunoSEQ multiplex PCR; TCRdb's copy has only in-frame clones and lacks some. This sample has about 49,000 clones, with about 95% found just once. V and J are TRBV5-6 and TRBJ1-1; possibly TRBD1 for D (5 bases). The starting material was CD8+ T cells from peripheral blood mononuclear cells, obtained in the first trimester of pregnancy. The origin of this receptor is a female donor with multiple sclerosis, enrolled in a pregnancy study. The chain's CDR3 is CASSFIKGLNTEAFF. The CDR3 DNA reads as TGTGCCAGCAGCTTTATTAAGGGGTTGAACACTGAAGCTTTCTTT.